These 27 T cell receptor beta chains were sequenced from one sample in a study of blood T cell repertoires in COVID-19 (dated by TCRdb to the early 2020s). The library was generated by the immunoSEQ multiplex PCR assay. TCRdb re-hosts the immuneACCESS table, in-frame sequences only. Its copies lack some clones; in the studies checked, an unresolved V gene accounts for under half of them, and the cause for the rest is not known. Across this sample there are 65,000 to 95,000 clones, with roughly 85% seen only once. The top ten clones comprise around 7.9% of the sample. Sequenced sample: peripheral blood. The source of these receptors is a man under 40 with acute or convalescent COVID-19.

The chain is built from TRBV4-1 and TRBJ2-2; weak D call: TRBD1 (5 bases). Trimming took 0 bases from V and 4 from J, leaving 12 bases between them. The CDR3 covers 16 residues. The germline V gene has CDR1 MGHRA and CDR2 YSYEKL. DNA for the CDR3: TGCGCCAGCAGCCAAGACTTTGGCAGGGCCACCGGGGAGCTGTTTTTT. Translating gives CASSQDFGRATGELFF.

The J gene is TRBJ1-5, the V gene TRBV28, with 7 positions matching TRBD1. Per germline, CDR1 MDHEN and CDR2 SYDVKM. The length of the CDR3 is 13 residues. V lost 6 bases, J lost 9 bases, and 8 bases stayed unmatched. For the CDR3, the DNA is TGTGCCAGCAGGGGGACAGTAGATCCGCCCCAGCATTTT. It specifies CASRGTVDPPQHF.

The chain uses TRBV27 and TRBJ2-1; 7 bases are shared with TRBD2. CDR3 size: 17 residues. V lost 8 bases and J lost 4; bases outside the gene matches: 17. The V gene's germline CDR1 is MNHEY and CDR2 SMNVEV (reference sequence). Written as DNA, the CDR3 is TGTGCCAGCTCCCCCCGGCCTAGGGAGGGAAGATACAATGAGCAGTTCTTC. It is translated as CASSPRPREGRYNEQFF.

The chain combines TRBV30 with TRBJ1-2; 7 nucleotides line up with TRBD1. The J segment lost 4 bases and the V segment lost 8 bases, leaving 10 bases of the junction unmatched. CDR1 is GTSNPN, CDR2 SVGIG, per germline (reference sequence). The CDR3 is 13 amino acids. The CDR3 here is CAVRNPGGYGYTF. For the CDR3, the DNA is TGTGCCGTTAGAAATCCAGGGGGCTATGGCTACACCTTC.

This rearrangement joins TRBV5-1 to TRBJ2-1, with 7 positions matching TRBD2. V was pared by 6 bases and J by 9 bases, with 6 bases of the junction left unmatched. Per germline, CDR1 SGHRS and CDR2 YFSETQ. This CDR3 region has 12 residues. As DNA, the CDR3 is TGCGCCAGCACGGACGGCGGGGGTGAGCAGTTCTTC. Translating it yields CASTDGGGEQFF.

As regards this clone: Likely a read error: the CDR3 ends without its conserved phenylalanine or tryptophan. The gene calls are TRBV28 and TRBJ2-7; TRBD2 aligns across 10 bases. Germline loops: CDR1 MDHEN, CDR2 SYDVKM. V trimming: 5 bases; J trimming: 1 base; junction bases outside the gene matches: 2. CDR3 length: 14 amino acids. CDR3: CASSPAGGSYEQYL. The CDR3 nucleotides read TGTGCCAGCAGTCCAGCGGGAGGGTCCTACGAGCAGTACCTC.

This clone was counted at least ten times. This chain links TRBV27 with TRBJ2-7; TRBD2 matches 10 bases. CDR3 length equals 15 residues. In germline, CDR1 is MNHEY, CDR2 SMNVEV (reference sequence). With V trimmed by 4 bases and J by 5 bases, 8 bases remained unmatched. The CDR3 DNA follows: TGTGCCAGCAGTTCCCAAGCGGGAGGGCCCCACGAGCAGTACTTC. Encoded protein: CASSSQAGGPHEQYF.

The chain combines TRBV18 with TRBJ1-3; no clear D gene. V was pared by 3 bases and J by 0 bases, with 6 bases between. Germline V lookup: CDR1 KGHSH, CDR2 LQKENI. The CDR3 contains 14 residues. CDR3 coding DNA: TGTGCCAGCTCACCGAGGAACTCTGGAAACACCATATATTTT. Translation: CASSPRNSGNTIYF.

This clone was seen a few times. This rearrangement joins TRBV5-6 to TRBJ2-4; 8 bases align to TRBD2. Per germline, CDR1 SGHDT and CDR2 YYEEEE. V shed 5 bases and J 3 bases; nucleotides not matched to a gene: 4. The CDR3 is 14 amino acids. In DNA form, the CDR3 reads TGTGCCAGCAGAGAACGGGGGGGCAAAAACATTCAGTACTTC. Translation gives CASRERGGKNIQYF.

The chain joins TRBV25-1 to TRBJ2-3; maybe TRBD2 (5 bases). In germline, CDR1 is MGHDK, CDR2 SYGVNS. V lost 10 bases to trimming and J lost 5 bases, with 10 bases between them. CDR3 length equals 11 residues. In nucleotides, the CDR3 is TGTGCCACGGGGAGCGGAGATACGCAGTATTTT. The encoded protein is CATGSGDTQYF.

The chain recombines TRBV5-5 with TRBJ2-3; TRBD1 matches 9 bases. Germline trimming cut 4 bases from V and 5 bases from J; bases unmatched to any gene: 8. Germline CDR1 and CDR2: SGHKS and YYEKEE (reference sequence). CDR3 size: 15 residues. The CDR3 here is CASSPLGQGRDTQYF. CDR3 bases: TGTGCCAGCAGCCCCCTAGGACAGGGGAGAGATACGCAGTATTTT.

The CDR3 nucleotides read TGTGCCAGCAGCTTACAAACAGGGGGCTTTAATGAAAAACTGTTTTTT. It specifies CASSLQTGGFNEKLFF. This rearrangement joins TRBV7-2 to TRBJ1-4, with 9 bases that match TRBD1. The CDR3 extends over 16 amino acids. Germline V lookup: CDR1 SGHTA, CDR2 FQGNSA. V dropped 2 bases and J dropped 4; count of bases not matched to a gene: 5.

The chain employs TRBV30 and TRBJ2-1; no reliable D call. The germline gives CDR1 GTSNPN, CDR2 SVGIG (reference sequence). V was cut by 0 bases and J by 0 bases, with 6 bases left in between. The CDR3 has 14 amino acids. CDR3 sequence reads: CAWSVFSSYNEQFF. The DNA for the CDR3 is TGTGCCTGGAGTGTATTTAGCTCCTACAATGAGCAGTTCTTC.

J is TRBJ1-1 and V is TRBV10-2, with 9 bases fitting TRBD1. In germline, CDR1 is WSHSY, CDR2 SAAADI. V lost 6 bases to trimming and J lost 8 bases; unmatched junction nucleotides: 4. This CDR3 region has 12 residues. The CDR3 loop is CASSAGTGEAFF. CDR3 bases: TGCGCCAGCAGCGCCGGGACAGGGGAAGCTTTCTTT.

The chain combines TRBV5-1 with TRBJ1-6; 9 bases are a match to TRBD1. This CDR3 contains 15 residues. V lost 1 base, J lost 6 bases, and 2 bases stayed unmatched. CDR1 and CDR2 from the germline V gene are SGHRS and YFSETQ. The CDR3 nucleotides read TGCGCCAGCAGCTTGTCGGGACAGGGTAATTCACCCCTCCACTTT. Its protein is CASSLSGQGNSPLHF.

The rearrangement joins TRBV14 to TRBJ1-2, with 7 bases aligning to TRBD1. Germline CDR1 reads SGHDN; CDR2 reads FVKESK. V was clipped by 4 bases and J by 4 bases; unmatched bases: 6. The CDR3 consists of 14 residues. CDR3 amino acids: CASSRKGGVYGYTF. In DNA, the CDR3 is TGTGCCAGCAGCCGTAAAGGGGGCGTCTATGGCTACACCTTC.

The chain has TRBV4-1 and TRBJ2-1; possibly TRBD2 for D (5 bases). The CDR3 length is 15 residues. Trimming left V 1 base short and J 4 bases short, with 11 bases between. Germline V gene lookup returns CDR1 MGHRA and CDR2 YSYEKL. CDR3 nucleotide sequence: TGCGCCAGCAGCCAAGGAGTTAGCGAGTACAATGAGCAGTTCTTC. Translating gives CASSQGVSEYNEQFF.

The CDR3 sequence is CASSLAVGQGGEQYF. For the CDR3, the DNA is TGTGCCAGCAGCTTGGCCGTGGGACAGGGGGGGGAGCAGTACTTC. The J gene is TRBJ2-7, the V gene TRBV5-4; 11 positions match TRBD1. The CDR3 is made up of 15 amino acids. The germline V gene encodes CDR1 SGHNT and CDR2 YYREEE (reference sequence). The V gene end was trimmed by 0 bases and the J gene end by 7 bases; junction bases not matched to a gene: 6. The whole variable domain, filled in from reference TRBV5-4 and TRBJ2-7, reads ETGVTQSPTHLIKTRGQQVTLRCSSQSGHNTVSWYQQALGQGPQFIFQYYREEENGRGNFPPRFSGLQFPNYSSELNVNALELDDSALYLCASSLAVGQGGEQYFGPGTRLTVT.

The J gene is TRBJ1-1, the V gene TRBV7-9; 8 bases map to TRBD1. Germline V gene lookup returns CDR1 SEHNR and CDR2 FQNEAQ (reference sequence). The CDR3 has 15 residues. V dropped 5 bases and J dropped 8; count of bases not matched to a gene: 13. CDR3 DNA: TGTGCCAGCAGCGCCACCGTTCAGGGGGCCTCCGAAGCTTTCTTT. This encodes CASSATVQGASEAFF. The variable domain in full, with the rest retrieved from reference TRBV7-9 and TRBJ1-1, is DTGVSQNPRHKITKRGQNVTFRCDPISEHNRLYWYRQTLGQGPEFLTYFQNEAQLEKSRLLSDRFSAERPKGSFSTLEIQRTEQGDSAMYLCASSATVQGASEAFFGQGTRLTVV.

The J gene is TRBJ2-3, the V gene TRBV24-1; 10 bases fit TRBD2. Germline-derived CDR1 and CDR2 are KGHDR and SFDVKD. This CDR3 comprises 16 residues. V trimming: 4 bases; J trimming: 1 base; junction bases outside the gene matches: 4. The CDR3 region is CATSETGTSGTDTQYF. The CDR3 bases are TGTGCCACCAGTGAAACCGGGACTAGCGGCACAGATACGCAGTATTTT.

The V gene is TRBV5-1, the J gene TRBJ2-7; D uncertain. V was pared by 0 bases and J by 2 bases, with 6 bases between. Germline V gene sequence: CDR1 SGHRS, CDR2 YFSETQ. This CDR3 is built from 13 residues. CDR3 bases: TGCGCCAGCAGCTTGGCGCCAGCCTACGAGCAGTACTTC. Translated, it gives CASSLAPAYEQYF.

V is TRBV6-5 and J is TRBJ2-7; D is perhaps TRBD1 (5 bases). Trimming took off 6 bases at V and 0 bases at J, with 12 bases between the two ends. Germline V CDR1 and CDR2: MNHEY, SVGAGI. The CDR3 has 14 amino acids. CDR3 residues: CASSLDRLSYEQYF. The CDR3 nucleotides are TGTGCCAGCAGCTTAGACAGACTCTCCTACGAGCAGTACTTC.

V gene TRBV19 combines with J gene TRBJ2-1; maybe TRBD2 (5 bases). V was clipped by 9 bases and J by 4 bases, with 13 bases between them. Per germline, CDR1 LNHDA and CDR2 SQIVND (reference sequence). The CDR3 covers 13 residues. In nucleotides, the CDR3 is TGTGCCAGAACCTCTCGGGGTTACAATGAGCAGTTCTTC. Its protein is CARTSRGYNEQFF.

CDR3 in DNA: TGCGCCAGCAAGGTCGGGAGGCCTTCCGAGACCCAGTACTTC. Translation: CASKVGRPSETQYF. The genes are TRBV10-2 and TRBJ2-5, with 7 positions matching TRBD2. J lost 5 bases, V lost 7 bases, and 10 bases had no gene match. CDR3 size: 14 residues. Germline-derived CDR1 and CDR2 are WSHSY and SAAADI.

The chain joins TRBV2 to TRBJ1-5; 9 positions agree with TRBD1. This CDR3 is 14 amino acids long. The germline CDR1 and CDR2 sequences are SNHLY and FYNNEI. Germline trimming cut 5 bases from V and 5 bases from J; bases unmatched to any gene: 4. CDR3 nucleotides: TGTGCCAGCAGTCGAGACAGGGGGGATCAGCCCCAGCATTTT. Translated: CASSRDRGDQPQHF.

The chain combines TRBV7-8 with TRBJ2-7; D possibly corresponds to TRBD2 (5 bases). This CDR3 region has 14 residues. Trimming cost V 6 bases and J 2 bases, with 14 bases left between them. The germline CDR1 and CDR2 sequences are SGHVS and FQNEAQ. CDR3 loop: CASSPRTGTYEQYF. The CDR3 nucleotides are TGTGCCAGCAGTCCCCGGACGGGGACCTACGAGCAGTACTTC.

This clone was seen a few times. The chain joins TRBV6-5 to TRBJ1-4, with 10 bases matching TRBD1. Trimming took 6 bases from V and 8 from J; bases not matched to a gene: 9. Germline V gene data show CDR1 as MNHEY and CDR2 as SVGAGI. The CDR3 runs 15 residues. This CDR3 is CASRVPGQGREKLFF. CDR3 nucleotides: TGTGCCAGCAGAGTTCCGGGACAGGGGAGGGAAAAACTGTTTTTT.